These 4 T cell receptor beta chains share one sample of origin, sequenced in a study of blood T cells in healthy people across ages. A second PCR, run for roughly 7 to 11 cycles, used a sample-barcoded 5' primer plus a J-beta primer mix. TCRdb used MiXCR to reprocess the 5' RACE reads, holding one entry per CDR3 protein. The sample has roughly 1.9 million distinct CDR3 sequences, approximately 39% seen once; the top ten hold approximately 22%. Sequenced: blood. These receptors all stem from a human donor in good health.

Concerning this clonotype itself: One end of the junction does not line up with germline, which may come from a read error. The V gene is TRBV6-6, the J gene TRBJ1-2; no clear D gene. The CDR3 spans 16 residues. Germline V gene sequence: CDR1 MNHNY, CDR2 SVGAGI (reference sequence). CDR3 nucleotide sequence: TGTGCCGGCAGTTCCTCGTCAAAGGGCCCAAACTATGGCTACACCTTC. It specifies CAGSSSSKGPNYGYTF.

This clonotype is a singleton in its sample. The chain is built from TRBV6-2 or TRBV6-3 and TRBJ2-3, with TRBD1 identical over 8 bases. CDR1 is MNHEY and CDR2 is SVGEGT in the germline V gene. The J segment lost 8 bases and the V segment lost 6 bases, leaving 4 bases of the junction unmatched. There are 12 residues in the CDR3. CDR3 in amino acids: CASRSQGGTQYF. The DNA for the CDR3 is TGTGCCAGCAGATCACAGGGGGGTACGCAGTATTTT.

CDR3 sequence reads: CSVAAGENYNEQYF. The DNA for the CDR3 is TGCAGCGTCGCGGCTGGGGAAAACTACAATGAGCAGTACTTC. The V gene is TRBV29-1, the J gene TRBJ2-7, with D unresolved. The germline V gene has CDR1 SQVTM and CDR2 ANQGSEA. With 6 bases removed from V and 7 bases from J, the gap between germline ends came to 22 bases. The CDR3 is 14 amino acids.

A note on this clonotype: A much larger clone is a single base away; this may be a read error. The chain combines TRBV29-1 with TRBJ2-1; no reliable D call. The DNA end lines up better with TRBJ2-7; the J call may be wrong. From germline, CDR1 is SQVTM and CDR2 ANQGSEA. The CDR3 runs to 15 residues. The CDR3 coding sequence is TGCAGCGCCCAGGTCGGAGTCAGCTCTTTCAATGAGCAGTACTTC. As protein: CSAQVGVSSFNEQYF.